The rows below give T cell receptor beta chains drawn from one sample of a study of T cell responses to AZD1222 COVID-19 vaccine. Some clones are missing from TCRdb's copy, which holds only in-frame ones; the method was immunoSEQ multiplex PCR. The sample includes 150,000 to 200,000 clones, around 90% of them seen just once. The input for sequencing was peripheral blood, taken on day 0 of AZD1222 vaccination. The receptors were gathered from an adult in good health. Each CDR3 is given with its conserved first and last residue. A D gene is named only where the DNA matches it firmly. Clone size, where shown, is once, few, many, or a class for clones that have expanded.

CDR3: CASRGPEFGDTQYF; DNA: TGTGCCAGCAGGGGGCCGGAGTTTGGAGATACGCAGTATTTT; V: TRBV6-5; J: TRBJ2-3; length: 14; size: -; D: -
CDR3: CARSTETGGFNEQFF; DNA: TGTGCCAGAAGCACCGAGACAGGGGGGTTCAATGAGCAGTTCTTC; V: TRBV5-3; J: TRBJ2-1; length: 15; size: -; D: TRBD1
CDR3: CASSNQIVNTEAFF; DNA: TGTGCCAGCAGCAACCAGATTGTGAACACTGAAGCTTTCTTT; V: TRBV11-2; J: TRBJ1-1; length: 14; size: -; D: -
CDR3: CASSYSSSGSYNEQFF; DNA: TGTGCCAGCAGTTACTCCTCTAGCGGCTCCTACAATGAGCAGTTCTTC; V: TRBV6-5; J: TRBJ2-1; length: 16; size: -; D: TRBD2
CDR3: CASSHFSAREQYF; DNA: TGTGCCAGCAGCCACTTCTCGGCGCGCGAGCAGTACTTC; V: TRBV6-5; J: TRBJ2-7; length: 13; size: few; D: -
CDR3: CASSPLRRALETQYF; DNA: TGTGCCAGCAGCCCCCTCCGGAGGGCCCTGGAGACCCAGTACTTC; V: TRBV7-7; J: TRBJ2-5; length: 15; size: -; D: -
CDR3: CASSYLLTTAFF; DNA: TGTGCCAGTAGTTATCTTCTTACAACAGCTTTCTTT; V: TRBV19; J: TRBJ1-1; length: 12; size: -; D: -
CDR3: CAISESTWADTQYF; DNA: TGTGCCATCAGTGAGTCGACCTGGGCAGATACGCAGTATTTT; V: TRBV10-3; J: TRBJ2-3; length: 14; size: -; D: -
CDR3: CASSTSFSETQYF; DNA: TGTGCCAGCTCGACTAGCTTTTCGGAGACCCAGTACTTC; V: TRBV6-5; J: TRBJ2-5; length: 13; size: -; D: TRBD2
CDR3: CASSAPIYRGDYQPQHF; DNA: TGTGCCAGCAGCGCCCCCATCTACAGGGGGGATTATCAGCCCCAGCATTTT; V: TRBV2; J: TRBJ1-5; length: 17; size: -; D: TRBD1
CDR3: CASSQGTGSYEQYF; DNA: TGTGCCAGCAGCCAAGGGACGGGTTCCTACGAGCAGTACTTC; V: TRBV7-6; J: TRBJ2-7; length: 14; size: -; D: -
CDR3: CASSFSGIQYNEQFF; DNA: TGTGCCAGCAGCTTTTCGGGAATTCAATACAATGAGCAGTTCTTC; V: TRBV5-4; J: TRBJ2-1; length: 15; size: -; D: -
CDR3: CASSGGQGFYNEQFF; DNA: TGTGCCAGCAGCGGGGGGCAGGGATTCTACAATGAGCAGTTCTTC; V: TRBV7-9; J: TRBJ2-1; length: 15; size: once; D: -
CDR3: CSVGATRGNEQFF; DNA: TGCAGCGTTGGGGCGACTAGGGGCAATGAGCAGTTCTTC; V: TRBV29-1; J: TRBJ2-1; length: 13; size: -; D: -
CDR3: CASSSPLHSYTEAFF; DNA: TGTGCCAGCAGTTCGCCCCTCCACAGTTACACTGAAGCTTTCTTT; V: TRBV6-5; J: TRBJ1-1; length: 15; size: -; D: -
CDR3: CASSPSDRANQPQHF; DNA: TGTGCCAGCAGCCCGTCGGACAGAGCCAATCAGCCCCAGCATTTT; V: TRBV3-1/TRBV3-2; J: TRBJ1-5; length: 15; size: -; D: -
CDR3: CASSYSSIRGYTF; DNA: TGTGCCAGCAGTTACTCTTCGATCCGAGGCTACACCTTC; V: TRBV6-5; J: TRBJ1-2; length: 13; size: -; D: -
CDR3: CASSSSNSGVVEQYF; DNA: TGTGCCAGCAGCTCCTCAAACAGCGGAGTGGTGGAGCAGTACTTC; V: TRBV11-2; J: TRBJ2-7; length: 15; size: -; D: -
CDR3: CASSLSQQGRNEQFF; DNA: TGTGCCAGCAGCTTATCGCAACAGGGAAGAAATGAGCAGTTCTTC; V: TRBV7-9; J: TRBJ2-1; length: 15; size: -; D: -
CDR3: CASSILRTSSTGELFF; DNA: TGTGCCAGTAGTATACTCCGGACTAGCAGCACCGGGGAGCTGTTTTTT; V: TRBV19; J: TRBJ2-2; length: 16; size: -; D: TRBD2
CDR3: CASSQVEYEQYF; DNA: TGTGCCAGCAGCCAAGTGGAGTACGAGCAGTACTTC; V: TRBV3-1/TRBV3-2; J: TRBJ2-7; length: 12; size: -; D: -
CDR3: CAWAVGEGAPLHF; DNA: TGTGCCTGGGCGGTTGGGGAGGGAGCACCCCTCCACTTT; V: TRBV30; J: TRBJ1-6; length: 13; size: -; D: -
CDR3: CASSTGNQPQHF; DNA: TGTGCCAGCAGTACGGGGAATCAGCCCCAGCATTTT; V: TRBV27; J: TRBJ1-5; length: 12; size: -; D: -
CDR3: CASSEAATAGGNEQYF; DNA: TGTGCCAGCAGTGAAGCGGCCACAGCGGGGGGAAACGAGCAGTACTTC; V: TRBV6-1; J: TRBJ2-7; length: 16; size: -; D: TRBD2
CDR3: CASRGFVGADTQYF; DNA: TGTGCCAGCAGGGGCTTTGTGGGAGCAGATACGCAGTATTTT; V: TRBV27; J: TRBJ2-3; length: 14; size: -; D: -
CDR3: CASSPHRGRFYEQYF; DNA: TGTGCCAGCAGTCCTCACAGGGGGCGGTTCTACGAGCAGTACTTC; V: TRBV6-5; J: TRBJ2-7; length: 15; size: -; D: TRBD1
CDR3: CASSLGTAYNSPLHF; DNA: TGTGCCAGCAGCTTGGGGACAGCCTATAATTCACCCCTCCACTTT; V: TRBV5-8; J: TRBJ1-6; length: 15; size: -; D: -
CDR3: CASSRGGGQAYEQYF; DNA: TGTGCCAGCAGCCGGGGTGGCGGGCAAGCCTACGAGCAGTACTTC; V: TRBV7-2; J: TRBJ2-7; length: 15; size: -; D: -
CDR3: CASRGEGQNEQFF; DNA: TGCGCCAGCAGAGGGGAGGGACAGAATGAGCAGTTCTTC; V: TRBV4-1; J: TRBJ2-1; length: 13; size: -; D: -
CDR3: CASSPPGTGNSPNSPLHF; DNA: TGTGCCAGCAGCCCACCCGGGACAGGGAATTCCCCGAATTCACCCCTCCACTTT; V: TRBV7-9; J: TRBJ1-6; length: 18; size: -; D: TRBD1
CDR3: CASSEGTGGAGEQYF; DNA: TGTGCCAGCAGTGAAGGGACAGGGGGCGCGGGAGAGCAGTACTTC; V: TRBV6-1; J: TRBJ2-7; length: 15; size: many; D: TRBD1
CDR3: CATSDKTRTGLGSGELFF; DNA: TGTGCCACCAGTGATAAGACTAGGACAGGGTTAGGATCCGGGGAGCTGTTTTTT; V: TRBV24-1; J: TRBJ2-2; length: 18; size: -; D: TRBD1
CDR3: CASSILGGDTEAFF; DNA: TGTGCCAGTAGTATTCTGGGCGGTGACACTGAAGCTTTCTTT; V: TRBV19; J: TRBJ1-1; length: 14; size: -; D: -
CDR3: CASSLDPNTEAFF; DNA: TGTGCCAGCAGCCTGGATCCGAACACTGAAGCTTTCTTT; V: TRBV2; J: TRBJ1-1; length: 13; size: -; D: -
CDR3: CASSQEGAPNEKLFF; DNA: TGTGCCAGCAGCCAAGAGGGGGCCCCTAATGAAAAACTGTTTTTT; V: TRBV3-1/TRBV3-2; J: TRBJ1-4; length: 15; size: -; D: -
CDR3: CASSLTGGWNEKLFF; DNA: TGTGCCAGCAGCCTCACAGGGGGGTGGAATGAAAAACTGTTTTTT; V: TRBV6-5; J: TRBJ1-4; length: 15; size: once; D: TRBD1
CDR3: CASSQGSFLVNEQYF; DNA: TGCGCCAGCAGCCAAGGTAGTTTTCTGGTCAACGAGCAGTACTTC; V: TRBV4-1; J: TRBJ2-7; length: 15; size: -; D: -